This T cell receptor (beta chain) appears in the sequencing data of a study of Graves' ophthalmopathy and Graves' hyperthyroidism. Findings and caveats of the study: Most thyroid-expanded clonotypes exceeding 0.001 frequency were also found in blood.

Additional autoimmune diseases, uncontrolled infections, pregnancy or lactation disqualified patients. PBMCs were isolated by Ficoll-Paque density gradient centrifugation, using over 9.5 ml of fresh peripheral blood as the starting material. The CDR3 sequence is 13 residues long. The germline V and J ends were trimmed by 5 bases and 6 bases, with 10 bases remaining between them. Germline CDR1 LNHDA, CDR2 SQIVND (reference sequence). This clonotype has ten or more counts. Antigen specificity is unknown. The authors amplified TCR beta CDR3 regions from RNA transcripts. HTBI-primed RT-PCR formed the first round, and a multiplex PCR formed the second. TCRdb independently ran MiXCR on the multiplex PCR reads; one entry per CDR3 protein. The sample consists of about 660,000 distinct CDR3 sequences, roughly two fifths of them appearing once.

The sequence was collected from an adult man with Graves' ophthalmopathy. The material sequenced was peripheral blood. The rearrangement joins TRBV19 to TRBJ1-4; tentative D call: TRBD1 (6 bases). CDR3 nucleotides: TGTGCCAGTAGTCCAAACAGGGATGAAAAACTGTTTTTT. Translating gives CASSPNRDEKLFF.